The 17 T cell receptor beta chains in this list originate from one sample, sequenced in a study of regulatory T cells in long-lasting Graves disease. Stated time point: persistent/refractory GD, antithyroid drugs over 5 years with positive TRAb. RNA extracted from PBMCs served as the sequencing template. With iRepertoire HTBI primers and Arm-PCR of CDR3 regions, TCR beta libraries were built. One entry per CDR3 protein results from TCRdb running MiXCR on the multiplex PCR reads. The sample consists of a few hundred thousand distinct CDR3 sequences, around 20% of them appearing once. The sequenced sample was peripheral blood mononuclear cells (PBMCs), obtained when the disease was refractory, from a patient treated with antithyroid drugs. These receptors all come from a female donor with Graves disease.

The chain has TRBV6-2 or TRBV6-3 and TRBJ2-7; 7 bases line up with TRBD2. The junction had 7 bases not matched to a gene; V was cut back by 8 bases and J by 6 bases. CDR1 is MNHEY and CDR2 is SVGEGT in the germline V gene. The CDR3 has 12 amino acids. CDR3 nucleotides: TGTGCCAGCGGGACTATTCGGATCGAGCAGTACTTC. This gives the protein CASGTIRIEQYF.

In its sample, this clonotype was seen a few times. This rearrangement joins TRBV5-5 to TRBJ1-1; D perhaps matches TRBD1 (6 bases). The CDR3 spans 16 residues. The germline V gene has CDR1 SGHKS and CDR2 YYEKEE (reference sequence). V was pared by 4 bases and J by 4 bases, with 20 bases between. The CDR3 DNA follows: TGTGCCAGCAGCCCCCGACAGGATAGTACGGTCACTGAAGCTTTCTTT. Amino acid sequence: CASSPRQDSTVTEAFF.

V is TRBV2 and J is TRBJ2-3; no reliable D call. CDR3 length: 14 residues. The germline CDR1 and CDR2 sequences are SNHLY and FYNNEI. Trimming removed 2 bases from V and 2 bases from J, with 8 bases in between. In DNA form, the CDR3 reads TGTGCCAGCAGTGAAAGTGAGAACACAGATACGCAGTATTTT. Translating it yields CASSESENTDTQYF.

The chain uses TRBV19 and TRBJ1-2, with 8 bases matching TRBD1. V gave up 5 bases and J gave up 4 bases; unmatched junction bases: 9. There are 15 residues in the CDR3. Germline V gene data show CDR1 as LNHDA and CDR2 as SQIVND (reference sequence). CDR3 sequence (DNA): TGTGCCAGTAGTCCGGCGGGACAGGCGGTCTATGGCTACACCTTC. It is translated as CASSPAGQAVYGYTF.

A few counts support this clonotype. This chain connects TRBV5-1 to TRBJ2-6; 12 bases fit TRBD1. The germline V gene has CDR1 SGHRS and CDR2 YFSETQ. The CDR3 runs 18 residues. V lost 2 bases, J lost 1 base, and 4 bases stayed unmatched. CDR3 DNA sequence: TGCGCCAGCAGCTTTGAGGGACAGGGGGCATCTGGGGCCAACGTCCTGACTTTC. As protein: CASSFEGQGASGANVLTF.

The table lists this clonotype with a few counts. The chain joins TRBV2 to TRBJ2-2; D call uncertain. The CDR3 sequence is 15 residues long. Germline values: CDR1 SNHLY, CDR2 FYNNEI. V was pared by 2 bases and J by 2 bases, with 9 bases between. Here the CDR3 DNA reads TGTGCCAGCAGTGAACCCCCCCCCAACACCGGGGAGCTGTTTTTT. Protein product: CASSEPPPNTGELFF.

By share, this clonotype counts as medium-sized (0.01 to 0.1%). J is TRBJ2-5 and V is TRBV28; 10 bases are a match to TRBD2. Looked up from germline, CDR1 is MDHEN and CDR2 is SYDVKM. The CDR3 loop spans 14 amino acids. The junction had 0 bases not matched to a gene; V was cut back by 2 bases and J by 3 bases. The CDR3 loop is CASSLLAGEETQYF. For the CDR3, the DNA is TGTGCCAGCAGTTTACTAGCGGGAGAAGAGACCCAGTACTTC.

The V and J genes are TRBV20-1 and TRBJ1-5, with TRBD1 matching 8 bases. Germline assignment: CDR1 DFQATT and CDR2 SNEGSKA (reference sequence). V lost 6 bases to trimming and J lost 4 bases; unmatched junction nucleotides: 11. The CDR3 has 15 amino acids. CDR3: CSARGGQVMNQPQHF. In DNA form, the CDR3 reads TGCAGTGCCCGGGGGGGACAGGTTATGAATCAGCCCCAGCATTTT.

The chain uses TRBV29-1 and TRBJ2-3; the match to TRBD2 covers 8 bases. V shed 4 bases, J shed 2 bases, and the junction held 5 bases outside the gene matches. This CDR3 is built from 14 residues. Germline CDR1 is SQVTM and CDR2 is ANQGSEA. The CDR3 protein is CSVAASGYTDTQYF. DNA of the CDR3: TGCAGCGTTGCGGCTAGCGGGTACACAGATACGCAGTATTTT.

In its sample, this clonotype was seen many times. J is TRBJ1-4 and V is TRBV28; no reliable D call. This CDR3 is built from 18 residues. V shed 2 bases and J shed 5 bases, with 21 bases lying between them. CDR1 and CDR2 from the germline V gene are MDHEN and SYDVKM. CDR3 sequence (DNA): TGTGCCAGCAGTTTAGTGCCGGGGAGCTCGGAGTTAAATGAAAAACTGTTTTTT. The encoded protein is CASSLVPGSSELNEKLFF.

The V gene is TRBV5-1, the J gene TRBJ1-4; D perhaps matches TRBD1 (6 bases). CDR1 and CDR2 (germline): SGHRS, YFSETQ. This CDR3 comprises 16 residues. Deletions cut 0 bases from V and 4 bases from J, with 13 bases between. CDR3 bases: TGCGCCAGCAGCTTGGAATGGACAGACCGTAATGAAAAACTGTTTTTT. Translating gives CASSLEWTDRNEKLFF.

This chain joins TRBV7-3 and TRBJ2-4; 8 bases align to TRBD2. Germline V CDR1 and CDR2: SGHTA, FQGTGA. The CDR3 sequence is 18 residues long. Trimming took 0 bases from V and 7 from J; bases not matched to a gene: 14. CDR3 amino acids: CASSLTRISGDFGNIQYF. In DNA, the CDR3 is TGTGCCAGCAGCTTAACCCGGATTAGCGGGGATTTTGGGAACATTCAGTACTTC.

Points on this clonotype: This could be a read error, since a much larger clone is one nucleotide away. The J gene is TRBJ1-4, the V gene TRBV2; 7 nucleotides line up with TRBD1. The germline gives CDR1 SNHLY, CDR2 FYNNEI. The CDR3 spans 13 residues. The CDR3 region is CASSGDSLGLLVF. CDR3 bases: TGTGCCAGCAGCGGGGACAGCTTAGGATTACTGGTTTTT.

This clonotype was detected ten times or more. The chain uses TRBV5-1 and TRBJ2-2, with D possibly matching TRBD1 (5 bases). Looked up from germline, CDR1 is SGHRS and CDR2 is YFSETQ. This CDR3 spans 14 amino acids. V lost 6 bases to trimming and J lost 6 bases, with 15 bases between them. CDR3 region: CASTRQSGPGELFF. In nucleotides, the CDR3 is TGCGCCAGCACCCGACAGAGTGGGCCCGGGGAGCTGTTTTTT.

This clonotype was seen a handful of times. This chain links TRBV5-1 with TRBJ2-5; 8 positions agree with TRBD2. Germline V CDR1 and CDR2: SGHRS, YFSETQ. The V gene end was trimmed by 4 bases and the J gene end by 4 bases; junction bases not matched to a gene: 9. The CDR3 spans 15 residues. The CDR3 nucleotides are TGCGCCAGCAGCCTTAGCGGGATTGAAGTAGAGACCCAGTACTTC. It codes for CASSLSGIEVETQYF.

The chain combines TRBV6-2 or TRBV6-3 with TRBJ2-7; TRBD1 might be the D (5 bases). Trimming shortened V by 5 bases and J by 3 bases, and 20 bases separated the two germline ends. CDR3 length: 16 residues. The V gene's germline CDR1 is MNHEY and CDR2 SVGEGT. The CDR3 sequence: CASSEARWAQGYEQYF. The CDR3 DNA reads TGTGCCAGCAGTGAAGCGAGGTGGGCCCAGGGCTACGAGCAGTACTTC.

The chain links TRBV7-9 to TRBJ1-1, with D possibly TRBD1 on 5 matching bases. Germline V gene data show CDR1 as SEHNR and CDR2 as FQNEAQ (reference sequence). The CDR3 runs 16 residues. Trimming stripped 1 base from V and 1 base from J, with 13 bases between. CDR3 sequence: CASSLGTQGSNTEAFF. In DNA form, the CDR3 reads TGTGCCAGCAGCTTAGGTACCCAGGGCTCGAACACTGAAGCTTTCTTT.